These T cell receptor beta chains were read from a single sample in a study. Here immunoSEQ multiplex PCR was the method, and the copy in TCRdb shows in-frame clones only, minus some. The sample includes 60,000 to 75,000 clones, about 93% of them seen just once. Sequences were obtained from PBMCs. Receptors originate from a man aged 40-50 years with rheumatoid arthritis. Each CDR3 is given with its conserved first and last residue. D genes are given only for firm matches. Some rows mark clone size as missing; the rest say once, few, many or name a class of expanded clone.

few,TRBD2,14,TRBJ2-3,TRBV28,TGTGCCAGCGCGTTCACTAGCGGGACAGATACGCAGTATTTT,CASAFTSGTDTQYF
-,-,15,TRBJ1-5,TRBV4-2,TGTGCCAGCAGCCAAGAACAGGGAGGGAGTCAGCCCCAGCATTTT,CASSQEQGGSQPQHF
once,TRBD1,16,TRBJ1-1,TRBV7-8,TGTGCCAGCAGCTTAGCGTCCAGGGGGGTGAACACTGAAGCTTTCTTT,CASSLASRGVNTEAFF
-,TRBD1,14,TRBJ2-2,TRBV6-5,TGTGCCAGCAGCACGGACAGGGGCGCCGGGGAGCTGTTTTTT,CASSTDRGAGELFF
few,TRBD1,14,TRBJ2-7,TRBV10-2,TGCGCCAGCGTAGAGGGGGACAGGCTCTACGAGCAGTACTTC,CASVEGDRLYEQYF
-,-,16,TRBJ2-2,TRBV19,TGTGCCAGTAGTAACCCCTGGGGAGTGAACACCGGGGAGCTGTTTTTT,CASSNPWGVNTGELFF
-,-,14,TRBJ1-6,TRBV27,TGTGCCAGCAGATTACAGTCCTATAATTCACCCCTCCACTTT,CASRLQSYNSPLHF
-,-,16,TRBJ2-7,TRBV3-1/TRBV3-2,TGTGCCAGCAGCCAGCCCGTAGGGGCCTCCTGGTACGAGCAGTACTTC,CASSQPVGASWYEQYF
-,-,15,TRBJ2-7,TRBV9,TGTGCCAGCAGCGAGGGGGCGGGGCGTCTATACGAGCAGTACTTC,CASSEGAGRLYEQYF
-,-,14,TRBJ2-7,TRBV30,TGTGCCTGGAGGGGGGTGCAACATTCCTACGAGCAGTACTTC,CAWRGVQHSYEQYF
-,TRBD2,15,TRBJ2-5,TRBV7-3,TGTGCCAGTAGCGCGGGGGGGCTTCGATCAGAGACCCAGTACTTC,CASSAGGLRSETQYF
-,TRBD1,13,TRBJ1-2,TRBV18,TGTGCCAGCTCACCGGGACAGGTCTATGGCTACACCTTC,CASSPGQVYGYTF
-,-,13,TRBJ2-1,TRBV30,TGTGCCTGGAGTGGGGGGGGGCTCGATGAGCAGTTCTTC,CAWSGGGLDEQFF
once,TRBD1,13,TRBJ1-2,TRBV25-1,TGTGCCAGCAAGGGTACAGGGGCCGGTGGCTACACCTTC,CASKGTGAGGYTF
-,TRBD1,14,TRBJ2-7,TRBV30,TGTGCCTGGGGGACCGGGACAGGGGTCGCCGAGCAGTACTTC,CAWGTGTGVAEQYF
-,TRBD1,16,TRBJ1-1,TRBV3-1/TRBV3-2,TGTGCCAGCAGCCGAGGGACAGGAAGCATGAACACTGAAGCTTTCTTT,CASSRGTGSMNTEAFF
-,TRBD1,13,TRBJ1-2,TRBV24-1,TGTGCCACCAGTGATTTGGAGGGGGCTGGCTACACCTTC,CATSDLEGAGYTF
-,-,15,TRBJ2-1,TRBV6-5,TGTGCCAGCAGTCTGGAGGGGGGGATCTACAATGAGCAGTTCTTC,CASSLEGGIYNEQFF
-,-,15,TRBJ1-5,TRBV27,TGTGCCAGCAGCCCTAATAAGATGCGCAATCAGCCCCAGCATTTT,CASSPNKMRNQPQHF